The rows below give T cell receptor beta chains drawn from one sample of a study of T cells generated in artificial thymic organoids. Their specific antigens are unknown. MiXCR, run by TCRdb on the 5' RACE reads, gives a single entry per CDR3 protein. This sample has approximately 7,700 distinct CDR3 sequences, with 20% to 30% found just once. The sample comprised naive CD8+ T cells grown in artificial thymic organoids from cord blood stem and progenitor cells. Receptor source: a human donor who gave cord blood stem cells for thymic organoid culture, a cardiac surgery patient who gave postnatal thymus, or a blood donor (not recorded which). Each CDR3 is given with its conserved first and last residue. The D gene is left open where the match is weak. Not all rows give a size; the values are once, few, many and, for expanded clones, a class.

length,J,D,size,V,CDR3,DNA
14,TRBJ2-3,TRBD2,few,TRBV12-3/TRBV12-4,CASSRGLVADTQYF,TGTGCCAGCAGCAGAGGACTAGTTGCAGATACGCAGTATTTT
15,TRBJ2-3,TRBD2,-,TRBV20-1,CSAGTSGGCRGTQYF,TGCAGTGCTGGGACTAGCGGGGGTTGTAGGGGTACGCAGTATTTT
13,TRBJ2-5,-,few,TRBV6-1,CASSGMPPGTQYF,TGTGCCAGCAGTGGAATGCCCCCAGGGACCCAGTACTTC
13,TRBJ1-6,-,-,TRBV5-6,CASHRLYNSPLHF,TGTGCCAGCCATCGCCTGTATAATTCACCCCTCCACTTT
14,TRBJ2-2,-,medium-sized,TRBV20-1,CSARDRCTTGELFF,TGCAGTGCTAGAGATCGGTGCACCACCGGGGAGCTGTTTTTT
15,TRBJ1-5,-,-,TRBV25-1,CASSVIRFNNQPQHF,TGTGCCAGCAGTGTAATCCGGTTTAACAATCAGCCCCAGCATTTT
14,TRBJ2-1,-,-,TRBV28,CASSLSGAYNEQFF,TGTGCCAGCAGTTTATCGGGGGCTTACAATGAGCAGTTCTTC
13,TRBJ1-5,-,few,TRBV6-2/TRBV6-3,CASRAGRRQPQHF,TGTGCCAGCAGAGCGGGGCGTAGACAGCCCCAGCATTTT
13,TRBJ2-3,TRBD2,-,TRBV27,CASRTSGTDTQYF,TGTGCCAGCCGGACTAGCGGCACAGATACGCAGTATTTT
14,TRBJ2-3,-,medium-sized,TRBV7-2,CASSPGQCTDTQYF,TGTGCCAGCAGCCCCGGACAGTGCACAGATACGCAGTATTTT
16,TRBJ1-4,-,-,TRBV4-2,CASSQELRAGDEKLFF,TGTGCCAGCAGCCAAGAGTTGCGAGCGGGGGATGAAAAACTGTTTTTT
12,TRBJ2-7,-,-,TRBV10-3,CASVDGAYEQYF,TGTGCCAGCGTCGACGGTGCCTACGAGCAGTACTTC
15,TRBJ1-6,-,few,TRBV9,CASSEDSSYNSPLHF,TGTGCCAGCAGCGAGGATTCCTCCTATAATTCACCCCTCCACTTT
13,TRBJ2-5,-,few,TRBV5-1,CASSLSPQETQYF,TGCGCCAGCAGCTTGTCCCCTCAAGAGACCCAGTACTTC
16,TRBJ1-5,TRBD1,-,TRBV2,CASSEAQGGRDQPQHF,TGTGCCAGCAGTGAAGCCCAGGGGGGTAGAGATCAGCCCCAGCATTTT
16,TRBJ1-4,TRBD1,few,TRBV5-1,CASSLAQGVQHEKLFF,TGCGCCAGCAGCTTGGCCCAGGGGGTTCAACATGAAAAACTGTTTTTT
14,TRBJ1-2,-,-,TRBV7-9,CASSPKGVGYGYTF,TGTGCCAGCAGCCCCAAGGGGGTGGGCTATGGCTACACCTTC
16,TRBJ2-2,TRBD1,medium-sized,TRBV4-1,CASSQVPDRAGGELFF,TGCGCCAGCAGCCAAGTACCCGACAGGGCGGGCGGGGAGCTGTTTTTT
14,TRBJ2-5,-,few,TRBV6-6,CASSFWFSKETQYF,TGTGCCAGCTCCTTTTGGTTTTCTAAAGAGACCCAGTACTTC
12,TRBJ1-5,-,-,TRBV3-1,CASSQWGQPQHF,TGTGCCAGCAGCCAGTGGGGTCAGCCCCAGCATTTT
15,TRBJ2-1,TRBD1,-,TRBV7-6,CASSPPGQGYNEQFF,TGTGCCAGCAGCCCCCCGGGACAGGGCTACAATGAGCAGTTCTTC